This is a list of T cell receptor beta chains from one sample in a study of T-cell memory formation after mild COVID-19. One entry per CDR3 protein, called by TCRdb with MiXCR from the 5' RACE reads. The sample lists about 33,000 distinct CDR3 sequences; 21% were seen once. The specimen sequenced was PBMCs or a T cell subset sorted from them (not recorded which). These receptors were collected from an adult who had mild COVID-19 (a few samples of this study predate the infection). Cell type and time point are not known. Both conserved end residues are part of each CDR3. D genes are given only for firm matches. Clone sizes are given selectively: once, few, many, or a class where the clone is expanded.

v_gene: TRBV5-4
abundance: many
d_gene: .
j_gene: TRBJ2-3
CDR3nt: TGTGCCAGCAGCTTGGACCCCGATGGTACGCAGTATTTT
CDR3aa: CASSLDPDGTQYF

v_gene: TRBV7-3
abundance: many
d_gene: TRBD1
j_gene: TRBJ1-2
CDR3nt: TGTGCCAGCAGCTTAGCAGGGGGCGCCTCCTATGGCTACACCTTC
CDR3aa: CASSLAGGASYGYTF

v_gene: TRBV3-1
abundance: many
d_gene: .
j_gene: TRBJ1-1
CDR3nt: TGTGCCAGCAACCGAGTAGGGGGTGACACTGAAGCTTTCTTT
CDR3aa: CASNRVGGDTEAFF

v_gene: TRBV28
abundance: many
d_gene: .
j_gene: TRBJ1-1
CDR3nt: TGTGCCAGCAGTTTGAGGCAGGGGATCGTAGCTGAAGCTTTCTTT
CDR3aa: CASSLRQGIVAEAFF

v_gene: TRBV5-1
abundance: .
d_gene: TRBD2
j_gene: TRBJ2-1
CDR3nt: TGCGCCAGCAGCTGGGGTCGGGGGGGAAAAGGGAATGAGCAGTTCTTC
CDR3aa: CASSWGRGGKGNEQFF

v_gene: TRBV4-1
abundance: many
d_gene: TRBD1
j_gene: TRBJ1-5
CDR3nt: TGCGCCAGCAGCCAAGATCCTACAGGGGATCAGCCCCAGCATTTT
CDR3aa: CASSQDPTGDQPQHF

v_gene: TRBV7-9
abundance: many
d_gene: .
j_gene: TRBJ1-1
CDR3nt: TGTGCCAGCAGCCCAGACGCAAGTAACACTGAAGCTTTCTTT
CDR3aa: CASSPDASNTEAFF

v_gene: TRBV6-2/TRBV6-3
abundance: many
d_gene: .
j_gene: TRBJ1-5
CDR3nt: TGTGCCAGCAGTTCCATAGGGGGCAATCAGCCCCAGCATTTT
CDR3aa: CASSSIGGNQPQHF

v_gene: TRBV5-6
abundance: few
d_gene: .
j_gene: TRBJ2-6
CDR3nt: TGTGCCAGCACCTCCGGGTCTGGGGTGTGGGGGGCCAACGTCCTGACTTTC
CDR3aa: CASTSGSGVWGANVLTF

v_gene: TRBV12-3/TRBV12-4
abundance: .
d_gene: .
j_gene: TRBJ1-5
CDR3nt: TGTGCCAGCAGACAGGGCCAACAGCCCCAGCATTTT
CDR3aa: CASRQGQQPQHF

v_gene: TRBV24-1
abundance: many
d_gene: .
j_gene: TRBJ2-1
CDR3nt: TGTGCCACCAGTGATTTAAACAGGGCCGGGTCAGGCAATGAGCAGTTCTTC
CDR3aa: CATSDLNRAGSGNEQFF

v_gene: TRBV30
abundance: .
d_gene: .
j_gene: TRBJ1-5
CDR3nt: TGTGCCTACCAGGACGGATCGAATCAGCCCCAGCATTTT
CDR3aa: CAYQDGSNQPQHF

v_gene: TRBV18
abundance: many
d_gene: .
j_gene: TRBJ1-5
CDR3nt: TGTGCCAGCTCACCATGGGCACGGGGGAATCAGCCCCAGCATTTT
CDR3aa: CASSPWARGNQPQHF

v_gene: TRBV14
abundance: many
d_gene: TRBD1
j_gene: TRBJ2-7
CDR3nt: TGTGCCAGCAGCCACCCCAGGGTGGGGACAGGGGGAAACGAGCAGTACTTC
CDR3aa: CASSHPRVGTGGNEQYF

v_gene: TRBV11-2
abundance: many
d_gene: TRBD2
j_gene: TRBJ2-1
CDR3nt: TGTGCCAGCAGCAGACTAGCGGGAGAGGGCAATGAGCAGTTCTTC
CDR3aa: CASSRLAGEGNEQFF

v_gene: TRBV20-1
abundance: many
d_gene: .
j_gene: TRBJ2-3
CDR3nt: TGCAGTGCTAGAGGTCTCTTACAGCCTTTGGGCACAGATACGCAGTATTTT
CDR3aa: CSARGLLQPLGTDTQYF

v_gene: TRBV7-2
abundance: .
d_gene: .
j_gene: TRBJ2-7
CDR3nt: TGTGCCAGCACGGAGTTTTCGAGCTCCTACGAGCAGTACTTC
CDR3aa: CASTEFSSSYEQYF

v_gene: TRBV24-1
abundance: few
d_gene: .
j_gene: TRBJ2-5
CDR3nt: TGTGCCACCAGTGATTCCACACAGGGGAGGGTTATAGAGACCCAGTACTTC
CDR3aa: CATSDSTQGRVIETQYF

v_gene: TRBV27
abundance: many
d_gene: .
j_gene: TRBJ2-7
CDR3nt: TGTGCCAGCAGTTTCTCCGGGCTAGGCGAGCAGTACTTC
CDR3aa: CASSFSGLGEQYF

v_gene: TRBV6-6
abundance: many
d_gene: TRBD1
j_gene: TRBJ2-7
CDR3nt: TGTGCCAGCAGGCCCGGGACAGGAAACTCCTACGAGCAGTACTTC
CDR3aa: CASRPGTGNSYEQYF

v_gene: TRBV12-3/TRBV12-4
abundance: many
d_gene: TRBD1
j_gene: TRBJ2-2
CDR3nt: TGTGCCAGCAGAAGTGCCGGGACAGGAATCACCGGGGAGCTGTTTTTT
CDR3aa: CASRSAGTGITGELFF

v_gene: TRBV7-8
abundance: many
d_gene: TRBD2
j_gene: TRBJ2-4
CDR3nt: TGTGCCAGCAGCTTATTGGCTAGCGGGGGGGTCCCAGCCAAAAACATTCAGTACTTC
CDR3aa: CASSLLASGGVPAKNIQYF

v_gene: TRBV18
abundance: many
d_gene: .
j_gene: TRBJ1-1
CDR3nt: TGTGCCAGCTCACCACCGTCTTCCATGAACACTGAAGCTTTCTTT
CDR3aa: CASSPPSSMNTEAFF

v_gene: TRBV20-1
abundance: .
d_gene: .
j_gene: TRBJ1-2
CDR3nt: TGTAGGGGGACGGAAGATAACTATGGCTACACCTTC
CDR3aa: CRGTEDNYGYTF

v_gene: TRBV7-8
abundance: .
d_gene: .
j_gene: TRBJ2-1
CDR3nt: TGTGCCAGCAGCCCAACGACGGGCGCCAATGAGCAGTTCTTC
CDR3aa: CASSPTTGANEQFF

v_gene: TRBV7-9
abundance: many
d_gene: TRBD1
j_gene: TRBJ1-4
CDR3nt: TGTGCCAGCAGCTTAAACAGGGGTGGAAATGAAAAACTGTTTTTT
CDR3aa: CASSLNRGGNEKLFF

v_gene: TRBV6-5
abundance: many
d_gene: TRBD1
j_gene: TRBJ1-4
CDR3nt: TGTGCCAGCAGTTTCGGGACAGGGCGGGCTGAAAAACTGTTTTTT
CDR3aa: CASSFGTGRAEKLFF

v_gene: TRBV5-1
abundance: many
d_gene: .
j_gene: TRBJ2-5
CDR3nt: TGCGCCAGCAGCGCAGGGTCCCAAGAGACCCAGTACTTC
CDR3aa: CASSAGSQETQYF

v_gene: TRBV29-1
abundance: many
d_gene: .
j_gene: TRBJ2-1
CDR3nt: TGCAGCGTTGAGGGGGCAGGGTCCAATGAGCAGTTCTTC
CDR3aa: CSVEGAGSNEQFF

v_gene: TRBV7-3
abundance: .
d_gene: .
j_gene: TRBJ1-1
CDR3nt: TGTGCCAGCAGCTTAGGGGCTAACACTGAAGCTTTCTTT
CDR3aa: CASSLGANTEAFF

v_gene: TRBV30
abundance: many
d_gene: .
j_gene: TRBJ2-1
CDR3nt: TGTGCCTGGAGTGTATTTGTCGCCCAAGATGAGCAGTTCTTC
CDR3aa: CAWSVFVAQDEQFF

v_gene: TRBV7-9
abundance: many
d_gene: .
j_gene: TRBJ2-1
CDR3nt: TGTGCCAGCACGCCCTCCTACAATGAGCAGTTCTTC
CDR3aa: CASTPSYNEQFF

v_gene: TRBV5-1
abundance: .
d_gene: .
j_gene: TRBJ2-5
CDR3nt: TGCGCCAGCAGCTGGGCAAGGTCACGGGAAGAGACCCAGTACTTC
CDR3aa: CASSWARSREETQYF

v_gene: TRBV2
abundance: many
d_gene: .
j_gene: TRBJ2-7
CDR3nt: TGTGCCAGCAGTGAAGAGTTTACCGCGGCCTACGAGCAGTACTTC
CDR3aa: CASSEEFTAAYEQYF

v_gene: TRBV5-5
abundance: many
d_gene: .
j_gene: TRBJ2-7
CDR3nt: TGTGCCAGCAGCGCAGGTGCCGGGAGCTCCTACGAGCAGTACTTC
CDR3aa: CASSAGAGSSYEQYF

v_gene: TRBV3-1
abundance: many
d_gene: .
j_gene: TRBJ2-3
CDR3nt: TGTGCCAGCAGCCAAGACTACCTCACAGATACGCAGTATTTT
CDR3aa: CASSQDYLTDTQYF

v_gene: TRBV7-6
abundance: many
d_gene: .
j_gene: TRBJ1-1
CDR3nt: TGTGCCAGCAGCCAGGACGGCACTGAAGCTTTCTTT
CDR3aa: CASSQDGTEAFF

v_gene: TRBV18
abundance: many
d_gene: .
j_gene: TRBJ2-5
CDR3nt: TGTGCCAGCTCACCACGGCGGGGTCGAGAGACCCAGTACTTC
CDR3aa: CASSPRRGRETQYF

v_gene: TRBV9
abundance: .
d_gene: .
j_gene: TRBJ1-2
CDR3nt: TGTGCCAGCAGCGTAGAGGCAGAGTGGAACTATGGCTACACCTTC
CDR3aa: CASSVEAEWNYGYTF

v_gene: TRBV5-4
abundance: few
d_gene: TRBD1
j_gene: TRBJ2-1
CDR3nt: TGTGCCAGCAGCGTGACCGGGACAGGGATTAGGGAGCAGTTCTTC
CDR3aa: CASSVTGTGIREQFF

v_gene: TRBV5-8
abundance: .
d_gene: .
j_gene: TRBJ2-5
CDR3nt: TGTGCCAGCAGCTTGGCCGCGGTCCAAGAGACCCAGTACTTC
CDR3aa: CASSLAAVQETQYF

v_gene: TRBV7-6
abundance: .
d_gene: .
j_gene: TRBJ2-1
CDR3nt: TGTGCCAGCATCCAGGGAGGGGGCCACAATGAGCAGTTCTTC
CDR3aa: CASIQGGGHNEQFF

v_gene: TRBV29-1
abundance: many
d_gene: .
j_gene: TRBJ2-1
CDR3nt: TGCAGCGTTGCTGAGGGATCCAATGAGCAGTTCTTC
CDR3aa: CSVAEGSNEQFF

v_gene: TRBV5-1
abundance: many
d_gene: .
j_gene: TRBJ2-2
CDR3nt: TGCGCCAGCAGCTCCCAGTCGCAGGGAAACACCGGGGAGCTGTTTTTT
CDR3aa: CASSSQSQGNTGELFF

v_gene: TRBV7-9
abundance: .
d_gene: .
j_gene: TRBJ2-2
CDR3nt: TGTGCCAGCAGGGATGGCCTAAGAGGAAGCACCGGGGAGCTGTTTTTT
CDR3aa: CASRDGLRGSTGELFF

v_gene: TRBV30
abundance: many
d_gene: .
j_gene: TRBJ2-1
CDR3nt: TGTGCCTGGGATCCCTATTACGGACGGTCCGTGGTCTTC
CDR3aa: CAWDPYYGRSVVF

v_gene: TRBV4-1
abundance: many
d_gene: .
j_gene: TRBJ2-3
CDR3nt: TGCGCCAGCAGCACCCCGTCCTCGGGGGCGAGGTGGGAGGACGATACGCAGTATTTT
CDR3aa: CASSTPSSGARWEDDTQYF

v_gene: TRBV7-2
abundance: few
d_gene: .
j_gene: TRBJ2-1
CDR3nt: TGTGCCAGCAGAGATATCGGGACATTCGGCGATGAGCAGTTCTTC
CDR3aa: CASRDIGTFGDEQFF

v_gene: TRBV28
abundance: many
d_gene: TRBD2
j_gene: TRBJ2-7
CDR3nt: TGTGCCAGCAGTACATTTAGCGGGAGAACCCTGGCCGAGCAGTACTTC
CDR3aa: CASSTFSGRTLAEQYF

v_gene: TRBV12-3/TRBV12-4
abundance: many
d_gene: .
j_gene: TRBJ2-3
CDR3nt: TGTGCCAGCAGTTTGGGGGGTCCGGGCACAGATACGCAGTATTTT
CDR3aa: CASSLGGPGTDTQYF

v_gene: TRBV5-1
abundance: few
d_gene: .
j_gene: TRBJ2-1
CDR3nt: TGCGCCAGCAGCCGAGCAAGAAGCTCCTACAATGAGCAGTTCTTC
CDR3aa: CASSRARSSYNEQFF

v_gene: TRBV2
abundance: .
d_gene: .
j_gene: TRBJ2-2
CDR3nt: TGTGCCAGCAGTGACTACAGGGTGCTCGCGAACACCGGGGAGCTGTTTTTT
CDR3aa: CASSDYRVLANTGELFF

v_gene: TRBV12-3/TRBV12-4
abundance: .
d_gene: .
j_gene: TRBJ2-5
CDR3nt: TGTGCCAGCAGTTTAGGCAGGAAAGAGACCCAGTACTTC
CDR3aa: CASSLGRKETQYF

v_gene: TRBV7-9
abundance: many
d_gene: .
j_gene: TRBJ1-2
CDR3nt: TGTGCCAGCAGCGAGAACTATGGCTACACCTTC
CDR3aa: CASSENYGYTF